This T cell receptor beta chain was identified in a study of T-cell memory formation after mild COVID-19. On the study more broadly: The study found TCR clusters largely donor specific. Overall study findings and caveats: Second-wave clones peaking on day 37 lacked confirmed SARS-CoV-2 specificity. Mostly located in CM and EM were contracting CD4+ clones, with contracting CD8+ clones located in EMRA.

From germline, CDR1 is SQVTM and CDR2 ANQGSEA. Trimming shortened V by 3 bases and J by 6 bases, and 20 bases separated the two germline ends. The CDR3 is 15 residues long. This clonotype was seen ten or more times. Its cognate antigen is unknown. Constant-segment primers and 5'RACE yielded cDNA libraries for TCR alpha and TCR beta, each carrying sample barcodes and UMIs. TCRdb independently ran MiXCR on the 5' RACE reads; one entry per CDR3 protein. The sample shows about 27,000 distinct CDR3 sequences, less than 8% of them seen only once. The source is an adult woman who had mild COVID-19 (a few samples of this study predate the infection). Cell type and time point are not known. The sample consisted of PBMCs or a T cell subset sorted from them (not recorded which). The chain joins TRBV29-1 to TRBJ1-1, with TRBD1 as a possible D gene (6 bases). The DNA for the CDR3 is TGCAGCGTTGAGGACAGCGGAATCTCAGTGGCTGAAGCTTTCTTT. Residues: CSVEDSGISVAEAFF.